The TCR beta chain described here comes from a study of blood T cell repertoires in COVID-19. Study in general: T cells, B-cell-depleted T cells, or PBMCs supplied cDNA or gDNA.

As processed by the authors: Using reference gene primer amplification, nucleated cell counts were estimated. The repertoire was sequenced with immunoSEQ multiplex PCR; TCRdb's copy has only in-frame clones and lacks some. D and trimming come from the DNA, and the V and J calls and clone size come from that table. Among 250,000 to 300,000 clones listed, around 84% were seen once. The CDR3 has 16 residues. The ends were cut back, 1 base at V and 0 bases at J, with 11 bases in the middle. The germline gives CDR1 SEHNR, CDR2 FQNEAQ (reference sequence). This clone has a single count. The gene calls are TRBV7-9 and TRBJ2-3; D might be TRBD2 (5 bases). Sample: PBMCs or T cells enriched from blood (not recorded which). This receptor was identified in a man younger than 40 with acute COVID-19. CDR3 bases: TGTGCCAGCAGCTTAGTTTCGGGGTCAAGCACAGATACGCAGTATTTT. It encodes CASSLVSGSSTDTQYF.